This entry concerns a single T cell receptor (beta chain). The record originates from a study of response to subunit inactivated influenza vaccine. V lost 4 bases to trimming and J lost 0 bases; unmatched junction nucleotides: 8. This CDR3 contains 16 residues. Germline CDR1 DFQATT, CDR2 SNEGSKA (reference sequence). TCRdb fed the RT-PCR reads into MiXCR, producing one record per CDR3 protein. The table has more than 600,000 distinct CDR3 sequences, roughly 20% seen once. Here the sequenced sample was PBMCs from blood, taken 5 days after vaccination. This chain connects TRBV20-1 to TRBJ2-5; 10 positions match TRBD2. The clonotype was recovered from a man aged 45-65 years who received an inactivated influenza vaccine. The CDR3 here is CSATRRTSGDQETQYF. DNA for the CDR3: TGCAGTGCTACTCGTAGGACTAGCGGAGACCAAGAGACCCAGTACTTC.